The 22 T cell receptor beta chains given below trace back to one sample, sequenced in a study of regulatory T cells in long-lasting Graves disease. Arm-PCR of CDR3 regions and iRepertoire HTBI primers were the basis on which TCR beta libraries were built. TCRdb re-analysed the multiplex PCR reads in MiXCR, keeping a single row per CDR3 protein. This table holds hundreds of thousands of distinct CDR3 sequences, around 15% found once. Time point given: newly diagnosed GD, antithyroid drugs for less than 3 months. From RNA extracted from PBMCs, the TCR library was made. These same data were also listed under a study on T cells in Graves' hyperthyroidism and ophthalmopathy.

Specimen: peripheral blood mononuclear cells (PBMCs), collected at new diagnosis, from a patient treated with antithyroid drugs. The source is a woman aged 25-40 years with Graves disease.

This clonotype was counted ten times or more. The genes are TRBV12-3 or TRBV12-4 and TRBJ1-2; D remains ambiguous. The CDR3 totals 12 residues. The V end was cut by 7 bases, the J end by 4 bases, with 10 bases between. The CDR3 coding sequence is TGTGCCAGCACCAGTTGGGGCTATGGCTACACCTTC. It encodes CASTSWGYGYTF.

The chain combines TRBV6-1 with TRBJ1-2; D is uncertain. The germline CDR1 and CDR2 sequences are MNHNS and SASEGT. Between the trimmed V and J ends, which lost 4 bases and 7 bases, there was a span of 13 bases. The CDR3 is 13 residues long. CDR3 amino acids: CASSAALLGGYTF. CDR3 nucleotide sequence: TGTGCCAGCAGTGCTGCTTTACTGGGTGGCTACACCTTC.

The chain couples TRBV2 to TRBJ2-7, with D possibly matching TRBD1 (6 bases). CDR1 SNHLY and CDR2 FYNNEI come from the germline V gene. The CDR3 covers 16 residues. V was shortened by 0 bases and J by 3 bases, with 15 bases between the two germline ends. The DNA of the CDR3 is TGTGCCAGCAGTGAAGCGCCTGGACAGACTTACTACGAGCAGTACTTC. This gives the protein CASSEAPGQTYYEQYF. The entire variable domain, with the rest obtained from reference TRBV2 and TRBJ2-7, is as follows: EPEVTQTPSHQVTQMGQEVILRCVPISNHLYFYWYRQILGQKVEFLVSFYNNEISEKSEIFDDQFSVERPDGSNFTLKIRSTKLEDSAMYFCASSEAPGQTYYEQYFGPGTRLTVT.

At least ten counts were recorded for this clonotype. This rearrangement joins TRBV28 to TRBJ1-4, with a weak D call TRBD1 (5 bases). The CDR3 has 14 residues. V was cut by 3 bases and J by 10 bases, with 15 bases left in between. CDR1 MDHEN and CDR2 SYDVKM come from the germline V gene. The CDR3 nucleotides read TGTGCCAGCAGTTTTAGCGGGGCGGATGGAAAACTGTTTTTT. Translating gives CASSFSGADGKLFF.

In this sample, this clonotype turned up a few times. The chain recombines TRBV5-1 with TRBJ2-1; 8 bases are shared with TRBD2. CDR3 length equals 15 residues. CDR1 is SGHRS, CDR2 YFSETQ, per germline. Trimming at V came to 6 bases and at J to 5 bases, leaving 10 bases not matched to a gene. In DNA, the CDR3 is TGCGCCAGCACCTCCTCCTCGACTAGCGACAATGAGCAGTTCTTC. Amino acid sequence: CASTSSSTSDNEQFF.

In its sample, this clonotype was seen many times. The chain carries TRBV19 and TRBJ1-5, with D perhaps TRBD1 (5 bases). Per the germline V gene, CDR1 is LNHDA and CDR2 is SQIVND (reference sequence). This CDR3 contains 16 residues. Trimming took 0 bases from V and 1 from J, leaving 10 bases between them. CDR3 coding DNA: TGTGCCAGTAGTATAGAAGGCCGGGGCAGCAATCAGCCCCAGCATTTT. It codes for CASSIEGRGSNQPQHF.

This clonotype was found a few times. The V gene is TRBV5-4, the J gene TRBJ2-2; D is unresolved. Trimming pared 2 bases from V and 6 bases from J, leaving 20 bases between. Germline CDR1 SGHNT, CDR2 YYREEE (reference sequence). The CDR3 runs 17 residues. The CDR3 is CASSFGGVGVGAGELFF. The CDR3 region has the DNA TGTGCCAGCAGCTTTGGTGGCGTGGGTGTAGGTGCCGGGGAGCTGTTTTTT. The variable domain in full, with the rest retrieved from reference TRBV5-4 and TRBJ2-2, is ETGVTQSPTHLIKTRGQQVTLRCSSQSGHNTVSWYQQALGQGPQFIFQYYREEENGRGNFPPRFSGLQFPNYSSELNVNALELDDSALYLCASSFGGVGVGAGELFFGEGSRLTVL.

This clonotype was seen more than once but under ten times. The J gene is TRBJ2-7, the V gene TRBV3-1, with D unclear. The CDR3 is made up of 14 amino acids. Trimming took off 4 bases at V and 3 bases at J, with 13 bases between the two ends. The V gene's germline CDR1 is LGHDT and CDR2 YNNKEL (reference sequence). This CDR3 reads CASSPREPYYEQYF. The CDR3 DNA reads TGTGCCAGCAGCCCGCGCGAGCCTTACTACGAGCAGTACTTC.

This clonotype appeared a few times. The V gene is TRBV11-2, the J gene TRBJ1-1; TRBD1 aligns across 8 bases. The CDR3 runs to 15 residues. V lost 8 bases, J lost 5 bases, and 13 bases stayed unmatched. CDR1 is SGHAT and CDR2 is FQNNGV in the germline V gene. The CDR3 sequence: CASPLTTGERTEAFF. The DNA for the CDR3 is TGTGCCAGCCCCCTTACGACAGGGGAACGGACTGAAGCTTTCTTT. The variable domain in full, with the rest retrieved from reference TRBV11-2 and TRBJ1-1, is EAGVAQSPRYKIIEKRQSVAFWCNPISGHATLYWYQQILGQGPKLLIQFQNNGVVDDSQLPKDRFSAERLKGVDSTLKIQPAKLEDSAVYLCASPLTTGERTEAFFGQGTRLTVV.

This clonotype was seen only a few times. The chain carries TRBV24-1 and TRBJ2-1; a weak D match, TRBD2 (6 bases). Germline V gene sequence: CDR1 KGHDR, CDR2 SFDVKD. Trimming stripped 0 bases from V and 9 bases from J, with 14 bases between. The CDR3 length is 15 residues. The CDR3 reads CATSDLSGVLGEQFF. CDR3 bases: TGTGCCACCAGTGATTTGTCGGGAGTGCTCGGTGAGCAGTTCTTC.

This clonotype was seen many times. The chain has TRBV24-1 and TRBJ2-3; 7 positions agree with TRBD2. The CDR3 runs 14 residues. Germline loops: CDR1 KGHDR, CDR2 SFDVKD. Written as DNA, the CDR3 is TGTAAAACTAGACTAGCTGGACGCACAGATACGCAGTATTTT. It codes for CKTRLAGRTDTQYF.

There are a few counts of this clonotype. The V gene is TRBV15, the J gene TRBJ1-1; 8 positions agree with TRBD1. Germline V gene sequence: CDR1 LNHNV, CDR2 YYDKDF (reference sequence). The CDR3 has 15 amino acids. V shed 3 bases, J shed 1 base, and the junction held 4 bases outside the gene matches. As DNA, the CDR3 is TGTGCCACCAGCAGGTTGGACAGGGCGAACACTGAAGCTTTCTTT. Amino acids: CATSRLDRANTEAFF.

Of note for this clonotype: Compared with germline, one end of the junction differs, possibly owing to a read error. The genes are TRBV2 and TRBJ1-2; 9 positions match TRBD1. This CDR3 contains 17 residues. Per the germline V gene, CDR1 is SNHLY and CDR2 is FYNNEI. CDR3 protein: CASSQEGWDRDDYGYTF. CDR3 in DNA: TGCGCCAGCAGCCAAGAAGGGTGGGACAGGGACGACTATGGCTACACCTTC.

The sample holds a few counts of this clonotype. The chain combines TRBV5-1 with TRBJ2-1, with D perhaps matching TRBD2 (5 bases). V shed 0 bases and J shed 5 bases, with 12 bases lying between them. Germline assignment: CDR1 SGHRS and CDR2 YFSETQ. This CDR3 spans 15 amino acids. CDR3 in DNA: TGCGCCAGCAGCTTGGGAGCGGAAAATAACAATGAGCAGTTCTTC. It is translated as CASSLGAENNNEQFF. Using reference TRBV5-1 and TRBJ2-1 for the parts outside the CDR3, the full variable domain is KAGVTQTPRYLIKTRGQQVTLSCSPISGHRSVSWYQQTPGQGLQFLFEYFSETQRNKGNFPGRFSGRQFSNSRSEMNVSTLELGDSALYLCASSLGAENNNEQFFGPGTRLTVL.

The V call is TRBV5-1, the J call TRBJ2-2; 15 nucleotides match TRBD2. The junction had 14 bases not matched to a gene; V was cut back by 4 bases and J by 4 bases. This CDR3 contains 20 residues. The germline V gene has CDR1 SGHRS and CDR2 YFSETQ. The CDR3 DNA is TGCGCCAGCAGCCCGGGACTAGCGGGAGGAACCGGGAGCGGCACCGGGGAGCTGTTTTTT. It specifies CASSPGLAGGTGSGTGELFF.

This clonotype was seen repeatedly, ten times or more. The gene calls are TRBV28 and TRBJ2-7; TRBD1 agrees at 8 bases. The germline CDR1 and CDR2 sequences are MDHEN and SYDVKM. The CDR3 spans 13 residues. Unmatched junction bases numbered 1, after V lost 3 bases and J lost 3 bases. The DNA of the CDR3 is TGTGCCAGCAGTTTCAGGGGGCTCTACGAGCAGTACTTC. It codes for CASSFRGLYEQYF.

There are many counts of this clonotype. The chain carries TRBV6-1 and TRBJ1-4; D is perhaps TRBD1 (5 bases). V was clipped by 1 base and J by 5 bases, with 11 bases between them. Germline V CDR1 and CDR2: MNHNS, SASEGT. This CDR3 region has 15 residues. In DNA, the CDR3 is TGTGCCAGCAGTGAAGACAGGTCGGGAAATGAAAAACTGTTTTTT. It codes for CASSEDRSGNEKLFF.

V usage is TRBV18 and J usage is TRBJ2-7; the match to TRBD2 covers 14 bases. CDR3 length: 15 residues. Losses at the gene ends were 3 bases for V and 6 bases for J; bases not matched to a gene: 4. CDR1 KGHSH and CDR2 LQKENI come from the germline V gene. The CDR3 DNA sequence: TGTGCCAGCTCACCTGGGACTAGCGGGAGTTCCGAGCAGTACTTC. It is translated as CASSPGTSGSSEQYF.

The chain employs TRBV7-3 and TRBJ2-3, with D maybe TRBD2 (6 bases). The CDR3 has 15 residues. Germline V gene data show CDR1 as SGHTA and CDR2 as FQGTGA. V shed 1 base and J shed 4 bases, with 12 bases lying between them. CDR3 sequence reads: CASSLSPSAADTQYF. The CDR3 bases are TGTGCCAGCAGCTTAAGTCCTAGCGCAGCAGATACGCAGTATTTT.

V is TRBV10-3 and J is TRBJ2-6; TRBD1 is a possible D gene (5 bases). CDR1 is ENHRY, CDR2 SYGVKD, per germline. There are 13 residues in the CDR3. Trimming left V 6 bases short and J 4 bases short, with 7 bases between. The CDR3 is CAIRGVGANVLTF. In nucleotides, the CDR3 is TGTGCCATCAGAGGGGTGGGGGCCAACGTCCTGACTTTC.

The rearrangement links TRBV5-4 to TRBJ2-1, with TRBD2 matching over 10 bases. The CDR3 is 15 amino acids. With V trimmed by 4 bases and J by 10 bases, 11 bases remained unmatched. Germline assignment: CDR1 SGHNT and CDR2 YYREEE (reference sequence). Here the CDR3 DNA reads TGTGCCAGCAGCCGCGGACTAGCGGAGGAGAGAGAGCAGTTCTTC. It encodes CASSRGLAEEREQFF.

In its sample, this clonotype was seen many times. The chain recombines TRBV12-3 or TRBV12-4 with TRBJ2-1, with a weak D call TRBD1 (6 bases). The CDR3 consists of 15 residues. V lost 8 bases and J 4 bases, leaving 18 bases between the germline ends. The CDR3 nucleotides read TGTGCCAGCTGCAAGTCCGGGACACCATACAATGAGCAGTTCTTC. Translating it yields CASCKSGTPYNEQFF.